These 26 T cell receptor beta chains were sequenced from one sample in a study of shared clonotypes between healthy human individuals. This table comes from immunoSEQ multiplex PCR, and its TCRdb copy is limited to in-frame clones, with some not included. The table has approximately 2,000,000 clones, about nine tenths seen once; the top ten hold roughly 0.34%. Sequenced input: naive CD4+ T cells from PBMCs. Subset noted: CD45RA+ positively selected. These receptors originate from a man younger than 30 in good health. Some clones in this sample may be carry-over from other donors' samples.

The chain is built from TRBV27 and TRBJ1-4; unclear D gene. CDR1 is MNHEY and CDR2 is SMNVEV in the germline V gene (reference sequence). The V gene lost 4 bases and the J gene lost 7 bases, with 10 bases spanning the gap. CDR3 size: 13 residues. CDR3 bases: TGTGCCAGCAGTTCGAGGGAGAGTGAAAAACTGTTTTTT. It translates to CASSSRESEKLFF.

The rearrangement joins TRBV7-2 to TRBJ1-2; D is perhaps TRBD1 (5 bases). With 5 bases removed from V and 4 bases from J, the gap between germline ends came to 14 bases. The CDR3 is 14 residues long. Germline V lookup: CDR1 SGHTA, CDR2 FQGNSA. The CDR3 region has the DNA TGTGCCAGCAGCCTACTAACAGGTGTCTATGGCTACACCTTC. It yields the protein CASSLLTGVYGYTF.

CDR3 coding DNA: TGTGCCAGCAGCGCCGAAACAACAAGAGATACGCAGTATTTT. Translation: CASSAETTRDTQYF. The V gene is TRBV11-3, the J gene TRBJ2-3; no reliable D call. Germline V gene sequence: CDR1 SGHNT, CDR2 YENEEA. V was trimmed by 5 bases and J by 5 bases, leaving 14 bases between them. The CDR3 has 14 residues.

This clone was found a few times. This chain joins TRBV27 and TRBJ1-1, with 7 bases aligning to TRBD1. The CDR3 runs 15 residues. Trimming cost V 2 bases and J 3 bases; bases outside gene matches: 6. CDR1 and CDR2 (germline): MNHEY, SMNVEV (reference sequence). The CDR3 region is CASSLLTTGDTEAFF. The CDR3 nucleotides are TGTGCCAGCAGTTTACTAACAACAGGGGACACTGAAGCTTTCTTT.

The rearrangement joins TRBV2 to TRBJ2-7, with a tentative D call TRBD2 (6 bases). The germline V gene has CDR1 SNHLY and CDR2 FYNNEI. V was clipped by 6 bases and J by 3 bases, with 15 bases between them. CDR3 size: 14 residues. For the CDR3, the DNA is TGTGCCAGCAGGCCTAATATGGGGGGCTACGAGCAGTACTTC. This codes for CASRPNMGGYEQYF.

V gene TRBV27 combines with J gene TRBJ2-7, with D perhaps matching TRBD1 (6 bases). V shed 4 bases and J shed 0 bases, with 16 bases lying between them. Germline CDR1 and CDR2: MNHEY and SMNVEV (reference sequence). The CDR3 sequence is 16 residues long. CDR3 DNA: TGTGCCAGCAGTTCCCAAACAGGGCCCAGCTCCTACGAGCAGTACTTC. Amino acid sequence: CASSSQTGPSSYEQYF.

To note about this clone: Other DNA sequences within the sample encode an identical CDR3. The rearrangement joins TRBV5-4 to TRBJ2-7; 13 nucleotides agree with TRBD2. The CDR3 sequence is 15 residues long. Germline V gene lookup returns CDR1 SGHNT and CDR2 YYREEE (reference sequence). Trimming took 4 bases from V and 0 from J; bases not matched to a gene: 1. The CDR3 sequence is CASSRTSGSSYEQYF. CDR3 DNA: TGTGCCAGCAGCCGGACTAGCGGGAGCTCCTACGAGCAGTACTTC.

J is TRBJ1-2 and V is TRBV5-6, with a tentative D call TRBD1 (6 bases). The V gene's germline CDR1 is SGHDT and CDR2 YYEEEE. V shed 4 bases and J shed 8 bases, with 21 bases lying between them. This CDR3 is built from 15 residues. This CDR3 reads CASSRPGTTGLGYTF. CDR3 nucleotides: TGTGCCAGCAGCCGTCCAGGGACAACGGGGCTCGGCTACACCTTC.

The rearrangement links TRBV6-5 to TRBJ1-3; TRBD1 matches 7 bases. Germline assignment: CDR1 MNHEY and CDR2 SVGAGI. The CDR3 contains 14 residues. Trimming at V came to 2 bases and at J to 4 bases, leaving 2 bases not matched to a gene. The CDR3 coding sequence is TGTGCCAGCAGTTACCAACAGGGGGGAAACACCATATATTTT. Translation: CASSYQQGGNTIYF.

This clone was detected once. V usage is TRBV2 and J usage is TRBJ2-5; D is perhaps TRBD1 (6 bases). Trimming pared 8 bases from V and 7 bases from J, leaving 14 bases between. This CDR3 is built from 12 residues. Germline CDR1 SNHLY, CDR2 FYNNEI. CDR3 loop: CASYRESGTQYF. The CDR3 DNA follows: TGTGCCAGCTACAGGGAATCAGGGACCCAGTACTTC.

The CDR3 sequence is CASSFAKGGYGTDTQYF. The CDR3 region has the DNA TGTGCCAGCAGCTTTGCCAAGGGGGGTTATGGCACAGATACGCAGTATTTT. The rearrangement joins TRBV7-3 to TRBJ2-3; D assignment may be TRBD1 or TRBD2 (6 bases each). With 3 bases removed from V and 1 base from J, the gap between germline ends came to 17 bases. Germline lookup yields CDR1 SGHTA and CDR2 FQGTGA. CDR3 length: 17 residues.

The chain has TRBV28 and TRBJ1-5; D is unresolved. Trimming took off 2 bases at V and 3 bases at J, with 14 bases between the two ends. CDR1 MDHEN and CDR2 SYDVKM come from the germline V gene. CDR3 length equals 16 residues. CDR3 coding DNA: TGTGCCAGCAGTTTACTACGGCAGGTCGACAATCAGCCCCAGCATTTT. Translation: CASSLLRQVDNQPQHF.

The CDR3 DNA is TGTGCCAGCTCACCAAACAGGGAGAACACCATATATTTT. It is translated as CASSPNRENTIYF. The chain combines TRBV18 with TRBJ1-3; D perhaps matches TRBD1 (6 bases). From germline, CDR1 is KGHSH and CDR2 LQKENI. V lost 2 bases and J lost 7, with 9 bases in between. The CDR3 is 13 residues long.

The chain has TRBV18 and TRBJ2-1; D remains ambiguous. The CDR3 sequence is 14 residues long. The V gene lost 2 bases and the J gene lost 6 bases, with 11 bases spanning the gap. CDR1 and CDR2 from the germline V gene are KGHSH and LQKENI. CDR3 in amino acids: CASSPNSPSNEQFF. The CDR3 coding sequence is TGTGCCAGCTCACCAAACAGCCCCTCCAATGAGCAGTTCTTC.

The rearrangement joins TRBV5-4 to TRBJ1-4; D perhaps matches TRBD1 (6 bases). CDR3 length: 14 amino acids. Germline V gives CDR1 SGHNT, CDR2 YYREEE (reference sequence). The V end lost 3 bases, the J end lost 8 bases, and 14 bases lay between the germline ends. Here the CDR3 reads CASSSKEGGEKLFF. CDR3 sequence (DNA): TGTGCCAGCAGCTCGAAGGAGGGGGGAGAAAAACTGTTTTTT.

The chain joins TRBV6-1 to TRBJ2-7; D remains ambiguous. The germline V and J ends were trimmed by 2 bases and 1 base, with 12 bases remaining between them. Germline assignment: CDR1 MNHNS and CDR2 SASEGT. The CDR3 totals 15 residues. CDR3 in amino acids: CASSEYWGFSYEQYF. The DNA of the CDR3 is TGTGCCAGCAGTGAATACTGGGGTTTTTCCTACGAGCAGTACTTC.

This rearrangement joins TRBV7-9 to TRBJ2-5, with 8 bases matching TRBD1. This CDR3 is built from 15 residues. Unmatched junction bases numbered 13, after V lost 4 bases and J lost 9 bases. Germline V gene lookup returns CDR1 SEHNR and CDR2 FQNEAQ (reference sequence). The CDR3 nucleotides are TGTGCCAGCAGCTGGGGGGACAGGCCCGGGTCGGCCCAGTACTTC. Translated: CASSWGDRPGSAQYF.

The rearrangement uses TRBV5-6 and TRBJ1-2, with 9 bases identical to TRBD1. CDR3 length equals 15 residues. V gave up 0 bases and J gave up 7 bases; unmatched junction bases: 7. Germline-derived CDR1 and CDR2 are SGHDT and YYEEEE. Here the CDR3 DNA reads TGTGCCAGCAGCTTGGCGGGACAGGGTATGAGTGGCTACACCTTC. It codes for CASSLAGQGMSGYTF.

The rearrangement links TRBV28 to TRBJ1-4, with D perhaps matching TRBD1 (5 bases). The V and J ends lost 6 bases and 2 bases respectively, with 10 bases between them. Germline CDR1 reads MDHEN; CDR2 reads SYDVKM. The CDR3 runs 14 residues. The CDR3 sequence is CASSHGATNEKLFF. In nucleotides, the CDR3 is TGTGCCAGCAGCCACGGGGCGACTAATGAAAAACTGTTTTTT.

The rearrangement uses TRBV5-1 and TRBJ1-1, with D possibly matching TRBD1 (5 bases). The CDR3 spans 14 residues. The V end lost 4 bases, the J end lost 14 bases, and 24 bases lay between the germline ends. CDR1 SGHRS and CDR2 YFSETQ come from the germline V gene. The CDR3, as DNA: TGCGCCAGCAGCGCGGGGACCTCCCCCAACAACGGCTTCTTT. Residues: CASSAGTSPNNGFF.

The rearrangement uses TRBV5-4 and TRBJ1-6; no firm D call. With 0 bases removed from V and 7 bases from J, the gap between germline ends came to 14 bases. The germline V gene has CDR1 SGHNT and CDR2 YYREEE (reference sequence). The CDR3 has 16 amino acids. The DNA of the CDR3 is TGTGCCAGCAGCTTGGAGGCGGCGGGCCCAAATTCACCCCTCCACTTT. Translated, it gives CASSLEAAGPNSPLHF. Full variable domain (missing parts from reference TRBV5-4 and TRBJ1-6): ETGVTQSPTHLIKTRGQQVTLRCSSQSGHNTVSWYQQALGQGPQFIFQYYREEENGRGNFPPRFSGLQFPNYSSELNVNALELDDSALYLCASSLEAAGPNSPLHFGNGTRLTVT.

The chain joins TRBV7-2 to TRBJ2-5, with 8 nucleotides matching TRBD2. V dropped 8 bases and J dropped 1; count of bases not matched to a gene: 9. CDR3 size: 15 residues. CDR1 is SGHTA and CDR2 is FQGNSA in the germline V gene. CDR3 region: CASSRRGASQETQYF. CDR3 nucleotides: TGTGCCAGCTCTAGGCGGGGGGCCTCCCAAGAGACCCAGTACTTC.

V gene TRBV2 combines with J gene TRBJ2-7; the D is unclear. V lost 6 bases to trimming and J lost 3 bases, with 12 bases between them. The CDR3 length is 13 residues. CDR1 SNHLY and CDR2 FYNNEI come from the germline V gene. CDR3 nucleotides: TGTGCCAGCAGGAGTCTGAACGTCTACGAGCAGTACTTC. It codes for CASRSLNVYEQYF.

CDR3 nucleotides: TGTGCCAGCAGTTATGGGGGTAGCGACTACGAGCAGTACTTC. Its protein product is CASSYGGSDYEQYF. The chain is built from TRBV6-6 and TRBJ2-7; D could derive from TRBD1 or TRBD2 (5 bases each). V was shortened by 3 bases and J by 3 bases, with 12 bases between the two germline ends. The CDR3 extends over 14 amino acids. In germline, CDR1 is MNHNY, CDR2 SVGAGI (reference sequence).

The V call is TRBV28, the J call TRBJ2-3; no definite D call. CDR1 is MDHEN, CDR2 SYDVKM, per germline. The CDR3 is 13 amino acids. The ends were cut back, 6 bases at V and 4 bases at J, with 11 bases in the middle. For the CDR3, the DNA is TGTGCCAGCAGCCAAAGGACCCCAGATACGCAGTATTTT. Translating gives CASSQRTPDTQYF.

The V call is TRBV7-8, the J call TRBJ1-6; D not certain. The ends were cut back, 2 bases at V and 10 bases at J, with 15 bases in the middle. CDR1 SGHVS and CDR2 FQNEAQ come from the germline V gene. This CDR3 is built from 15 residues. The CDR3 loop is CASSLIIGKDSPLHF. CDR3 sequence (DNA): TGTGCCAGCAGCTTAATCATAGGGAAGGACTCACCCCTCCACTTT.